This TCR beta chain was found in a study of molecular identifiers for immune sequencing clone quantification. Study-wide findings and caveats: Researchers reportedly could pick up spiked Jurkat TCR RNA from one cell mixed into roughly 1 million naive cells.

V lost 3 bases and J 7 bases, leaving 19 bases between the germline ends. Germline values: CDR1 SGHDN, CDR2 FVKESK. The CDR3 spans 16 residues. A single record per CDR3 protein comes from TCRdb applying MiXCR to the PCR reads. The repertoire holds nearly 650,000 distinct CDR3 sequences, with less than 30% as singletons. Naive CD8 sequencing libraries were generated from roughly 18,000 to 920,000 sorted cells, with 10%, 30% or 50% RNA as input. About this clonotype itself: Its cognate antigen is unknown.

Sequencing input: naive CD8+ T cells from blood, with Jurkat cell RNA spiked in. The subset was: FACS-sorted CD8+CD4-CCR7+CD45RA+ naive T cells. The chain recombines TRBV14 with TRBJ2-1; D possibly corresponds to TRBD2 (6 bases). The clonotype was recovered from a human donor in good health. Some libraries in this study had Jurkat cell RNA spiked in. CDR3 loop: CASSQRLVGVWNEQFF. CDR3 coding DNA: TGTGCCAGCAGCCAGCGACTAGTGGGGGTTTGGAATGAGCAGTTCTTC.